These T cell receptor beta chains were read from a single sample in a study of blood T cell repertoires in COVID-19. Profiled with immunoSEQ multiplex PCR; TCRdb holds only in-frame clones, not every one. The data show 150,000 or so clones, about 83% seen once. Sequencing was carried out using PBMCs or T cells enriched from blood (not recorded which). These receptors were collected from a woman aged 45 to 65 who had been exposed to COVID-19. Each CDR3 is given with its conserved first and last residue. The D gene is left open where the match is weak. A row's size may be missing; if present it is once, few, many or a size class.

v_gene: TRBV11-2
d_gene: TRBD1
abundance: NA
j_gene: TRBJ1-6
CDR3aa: CASSWTGVRNSPLHF
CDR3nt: TGTGCCAGCAGCTGGACAGGGGTGCGTAATTCACCCCTCCACTTT

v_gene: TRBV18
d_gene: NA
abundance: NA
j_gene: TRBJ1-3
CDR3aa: CASSPGLSGNTIYF
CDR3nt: TGTGCCAGCTCACCGGGACTCTCTGGAAACACCATATATTTT

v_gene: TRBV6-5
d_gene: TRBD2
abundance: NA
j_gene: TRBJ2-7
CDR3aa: CASSYGGTSSSEQYF
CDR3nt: TGTGCCAGCAGTTACGGAGGGACTAGTTCCTCCGAGCAGTACTTC

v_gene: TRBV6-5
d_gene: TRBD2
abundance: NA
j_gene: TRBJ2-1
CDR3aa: CASKRLAVFNEQFF
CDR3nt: TGTGCCAGCAAAAGGCTAGCGGTCTTCAATGAGCAGTTCTTC

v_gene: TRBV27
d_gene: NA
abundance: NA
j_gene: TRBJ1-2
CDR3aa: CASSSRGFYGYTF
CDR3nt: TGTGCCAGCAGTTCCCGGGGATTCTATGGCTACACCTTC

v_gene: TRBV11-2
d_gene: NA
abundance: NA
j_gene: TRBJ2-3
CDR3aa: CASSLARVTDTQYF
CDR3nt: TGTGCCAGCAGCTTAGCCAGGGTAACAGATACGCAGTATTTT

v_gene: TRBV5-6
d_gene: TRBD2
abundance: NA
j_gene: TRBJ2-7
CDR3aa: CASSLSGSREQYF
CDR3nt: TGTGCCAGCAGCCTTAGCGGGAGCAGAGAGCAGTACTTC

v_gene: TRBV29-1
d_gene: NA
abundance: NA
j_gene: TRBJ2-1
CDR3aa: CSHRSSYNEQFF
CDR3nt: TGCAGCCACCGGAGCTCCTACAATGAGCAGTTCTTC

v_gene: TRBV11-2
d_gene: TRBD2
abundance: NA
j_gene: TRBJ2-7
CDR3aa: CASSLPGTSSYEQYF
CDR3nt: TGTGCCAGCAGCTTGCCCGGGACTAGTTCCTACGAGCAGTACTTC

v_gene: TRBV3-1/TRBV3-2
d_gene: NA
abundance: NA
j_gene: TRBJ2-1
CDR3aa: CASSLAVTEQFF
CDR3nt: TGTGCCAGCAGCTTAGCGGTAACCGAGCAGTTCTTC

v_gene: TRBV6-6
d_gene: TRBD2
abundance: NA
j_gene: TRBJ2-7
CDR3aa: CASILSGGASYEQYF
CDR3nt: TGTGCCAGCATTCTTAGCGGGGGCGCCTCCTACGAGCAGTACTTC

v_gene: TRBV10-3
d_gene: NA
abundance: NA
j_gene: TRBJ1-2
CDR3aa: CAISRARQWTEDYGYTF
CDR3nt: TGTGCCATCAGCCGCGCGCGTCAATGGACGGAGGACTATGGCTACACCTTC

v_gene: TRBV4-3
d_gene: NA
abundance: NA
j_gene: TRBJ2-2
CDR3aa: CASSQGGGNTGELFF
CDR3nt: TGCGCCAGCAGCCAAGGCGGAGGTAACACCGGGGAGCTGTTTTTT

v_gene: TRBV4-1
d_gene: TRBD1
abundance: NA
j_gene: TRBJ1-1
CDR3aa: CASSSQGARAEAFF
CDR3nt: TGCGCCAGCAGCTCCCAGGGGGCGCGCGCTGAAGCTTTCTTT

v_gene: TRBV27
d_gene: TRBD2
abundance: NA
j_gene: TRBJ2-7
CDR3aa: CASSFPSSGTGEQYF
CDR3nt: TGTGCCAGCAGTTTCCCTTCTAGCGGGACTGGCGAGCAGTACTTC

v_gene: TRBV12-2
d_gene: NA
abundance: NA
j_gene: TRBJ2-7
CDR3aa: CASRLRGKAGEQYF
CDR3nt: TGTGCAAGTCGCTTAAGGGGAAAGGCTGGCGAGCAGTACTTC

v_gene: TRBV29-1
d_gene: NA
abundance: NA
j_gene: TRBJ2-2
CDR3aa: CSVAPGAGTGELFF
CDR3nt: TGCAGCGTTGCCCCAGGGGCCGGAACCGGGGAGCTGTTTTTT

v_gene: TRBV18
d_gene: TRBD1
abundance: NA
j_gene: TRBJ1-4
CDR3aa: CASSPPFGTANEKLFF
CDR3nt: TGTGCCAGCTCACCACCCTTTGGGACAGCTAATGAAAAACTGTTTTTT

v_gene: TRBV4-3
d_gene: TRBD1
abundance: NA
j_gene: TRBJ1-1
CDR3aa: CASSRASGTGVGVNTEAFF
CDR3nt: TGCGCCAGCAGCCGGGCCTCCGGGACAGGGGTGGGGGTGAACACTGAAGCTTTCTTT

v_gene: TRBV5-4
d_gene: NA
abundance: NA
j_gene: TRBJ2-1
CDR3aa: CASSIPNSPHNEQFF
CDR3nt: TGTGCCAGCAGCATACCCAACTCCCCCCACAATGAGCAGTTCTTC

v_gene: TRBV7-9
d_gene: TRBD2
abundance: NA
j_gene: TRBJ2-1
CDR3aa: CASSSPNSGGGSYNEQFF
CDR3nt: TGTGCCAGCAGCTCCCCCAATAGCGGGGGGGGAAGTTACAATGAGCAGTTCTTC

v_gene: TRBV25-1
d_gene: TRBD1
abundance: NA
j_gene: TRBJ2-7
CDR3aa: CASSEGTGGIPYEQYF
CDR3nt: TGTGCCAGCAGTGAGGGGACAGGGGGTATCCCCTACGAGCAGTACTTC

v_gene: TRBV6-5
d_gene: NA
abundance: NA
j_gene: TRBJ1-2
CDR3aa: CASSYSSTGGYTF
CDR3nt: TGTGCCAGCAGTTACTCGTCGACGGGGGGCTACACCTTC

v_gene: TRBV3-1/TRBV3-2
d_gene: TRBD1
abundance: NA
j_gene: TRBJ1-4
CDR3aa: CASSKIHTGGEKLFF
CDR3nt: TGTGCCAGCAGCAAAATCCACACAGGGGGGGAAAAACTGTTTTTT

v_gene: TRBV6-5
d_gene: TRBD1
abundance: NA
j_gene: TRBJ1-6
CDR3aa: CASSYTTGVNSPLHF
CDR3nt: TGTGCCAGCAGTTATACGACAGGGGTCAATTCACCCCTCCACTTT

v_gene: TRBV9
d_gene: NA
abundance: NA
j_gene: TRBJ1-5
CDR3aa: CASSRGEGSQPQHF
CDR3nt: TGTGCCAGCAGCCGCGGGGAGGGATCACAGCCCCAGCATTTT

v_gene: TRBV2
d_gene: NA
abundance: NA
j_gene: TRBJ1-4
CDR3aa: CASRSQGFEDLKRKLFF
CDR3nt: TGTGCCAGCAGGTCCCAGGGGTTCGAGGACTTGAAACGTAAACTGTTTTTT

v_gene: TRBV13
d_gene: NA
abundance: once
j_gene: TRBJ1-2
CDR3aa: CASSLVRRGLNYGYTF
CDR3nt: TGTGCCAGCAGCTTAGTGCGGAGGGGACTTAACTATGGCTACACCTTC

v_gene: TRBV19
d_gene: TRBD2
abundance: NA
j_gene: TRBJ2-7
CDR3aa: CASSFDRGGSYEQYF
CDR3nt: TGTGCCAGTAGTTTCGATCGGGGGGGGTCCTACGAGCAGTACTTC

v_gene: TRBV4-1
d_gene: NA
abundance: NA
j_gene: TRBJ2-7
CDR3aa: CASSHYFSSYEQYF
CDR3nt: TGCGCCAGCAGCCATTATTTTAGCTCCTACGAGCAGTACTTC

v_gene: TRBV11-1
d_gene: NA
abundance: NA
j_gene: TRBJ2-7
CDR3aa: CASSETLGTGSYEQYF
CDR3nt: TGTGCCAGCAGCGAGACATTGGGGACTGGCTCCTACGAGCAGTACTTC

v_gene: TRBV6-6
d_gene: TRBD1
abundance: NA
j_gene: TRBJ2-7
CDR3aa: CASSTGGWENEQYF
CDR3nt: TGTGCCAGCAGCACAGGGGGGTGGGAAAACGAGCAGTACTTC

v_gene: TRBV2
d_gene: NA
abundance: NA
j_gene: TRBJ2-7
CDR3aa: CASSVDFYEQYF
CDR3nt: TGTGCCAGCAGTGTAGACTTCTACGAGCAGTACTTC

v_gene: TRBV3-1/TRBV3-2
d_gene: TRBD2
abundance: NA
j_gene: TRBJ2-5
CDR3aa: CASSQGGGSETQYF
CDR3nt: TGTGCCAGCAGCCAAGGGGGGGGGTCAGAGACCCAGTACTTC

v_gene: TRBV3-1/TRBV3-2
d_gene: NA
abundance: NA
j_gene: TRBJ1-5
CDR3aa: CASSQDRGNQPQHF
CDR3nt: TGTGCCAGCAGCCAAGACAGGGGCAATCAGCCCCAGCATTTT

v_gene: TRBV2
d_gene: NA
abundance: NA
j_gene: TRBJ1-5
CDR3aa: CASNSGFPGNQPQHF
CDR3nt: TGTGCCAGCAACTCAGGGTTCCCGGGCAATCAGCCCCAGCATTTT

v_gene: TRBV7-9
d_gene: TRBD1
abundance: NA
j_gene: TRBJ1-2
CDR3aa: CASSSWDRVRYGYTF
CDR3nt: TGTGCCAGCAGCTCCTGGGACAGGGTTCGCTATGGCTACACCTTC

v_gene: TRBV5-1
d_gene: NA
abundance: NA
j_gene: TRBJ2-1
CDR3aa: CASSLRQTGNEQFF
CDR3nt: TGCGCCAGCAGCCTTCGACAAACAGGCAATGAGCAGTTCTTC

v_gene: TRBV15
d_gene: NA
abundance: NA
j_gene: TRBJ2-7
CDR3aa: CATSRVLQGLFSYEQYF
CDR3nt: TGTGCCACCAGCAGAGTCCTCCAAGGACTGTTCTCCTACGAGCAGTACTTC

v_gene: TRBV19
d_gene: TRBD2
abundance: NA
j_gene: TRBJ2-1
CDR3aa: CASSPNPRLAGRYNEQFF
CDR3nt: TGTGCCAGTAGTCCTAACCCCAGACTAGCGGGACGTTACAATGAGCAGTTCTTC

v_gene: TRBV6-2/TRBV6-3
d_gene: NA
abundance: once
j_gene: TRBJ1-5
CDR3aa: CASSYTTDQPQHF
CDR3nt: TGTGCCAGCAGTTACACCACGGATCAGCCCCAGCATTTT